The clone carrying this TCR beta chain has only a few counts. CDR1 is LNHNV, CDR2 YYDKDF, per germline (reference sequence). CDR3 size: 13 residues. Trimming left V 8 bases short and J 8 bases short, with 18 bases between. One entry per CDR3 protein, called by TCRdb with MiXCR from the RT-PCR reads. The sample includes more than 550,000 distinct CDR3 sequences, 12% to 15% seen only once; the top ten take 3% to 4.5%. The rearrangement uses TRBV15 and TRBJ1-2; D is ambiguous. Sequenced: memory CD4+ T cells from blood. The sequence derives from a female donor in good health, serving as a healthy control. In DNA form, the CDR3 reads TGTGCCACCCGGCCCGAAAGAATGGGAGGCTACACCTTC. Its protein is CATRPERMGGYTF.